This T cell receptor (beta chain) stems from a study of blood T cell repertoires in COVID-19. Study details: Some COVID-19 samples were acute and others convalescent; all came from the United States, Italy and Spain. PBMCs, B-cell-depleted T cells, or T cells were the source of the cDNA or gDNA that made up the material.

Original methodology: Estimated nucleated cell counts came from reference gene primer amplification. Using immunoSEQ multiplex PCR, the repertoire was profiled, and TCRdb retains in-frame clones only, with some absent. V, J and clone size derive from that table, while D and trimming were established from the DNA sequence. The table lists some 230,000 clones, about 80% of them singletons. Adults between roughly 18 and 95 years of age took part from 20 to 25 US areas. This clone was found a few times. CDR1 is MNHEY, CDR2 SVGAGI, per germline. V lost 0 bases and J lost 4, with 10 bases in between. The CDR3 runs to 15 residues.

The sequence was obtained from a man between 35 and 55 years old who had recovered from COVID-19. The chain uses TRBV6-5 and TRBJ1-3; possibly TRBD1 for D (5 bases). The material sequenced was PBMCs or T cells enriched from blood (not recorded which). The CDR3 DNA follows: TGTGCCAGCAGTTACTCCGTGGGGCTAGGAAACACCATATATTTT. This encodes CASSYSVGLGNTIYF.